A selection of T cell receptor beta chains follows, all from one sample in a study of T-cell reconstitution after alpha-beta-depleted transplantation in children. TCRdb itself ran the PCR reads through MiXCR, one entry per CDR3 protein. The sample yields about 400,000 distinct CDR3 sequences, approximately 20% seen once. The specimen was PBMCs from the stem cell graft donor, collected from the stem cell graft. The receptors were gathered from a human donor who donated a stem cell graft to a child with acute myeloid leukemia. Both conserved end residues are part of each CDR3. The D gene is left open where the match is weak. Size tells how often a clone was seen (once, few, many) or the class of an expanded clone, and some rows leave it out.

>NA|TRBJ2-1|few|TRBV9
TGTGCCAGCAGCGTAGGATGGGTACACAATGAGCAGTTCTTC
CASSVGWVHNEQFF
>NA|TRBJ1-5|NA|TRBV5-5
TGTGCCAGCAGCTTGGAGGAGGGTTTTCAGCCCCAGCATTTT
CASSLEEGFQPQHF
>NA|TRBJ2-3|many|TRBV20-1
TGCAGTGCCTCGATAGCGGAAACCCTCACAGATACGCAGTATTTT
CSASIAETLTDTQYF
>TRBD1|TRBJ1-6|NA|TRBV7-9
TGTGCCAGCAGCTTAGGGGACAGGAATAATTCACCCCTCCACTTT
CASSLGDRNNSPLHF
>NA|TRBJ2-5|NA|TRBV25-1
TGTGCCAGCAGTGAAGGGAGTTCGGAGACCCAGTACTTC
CASSEGSSETQYF
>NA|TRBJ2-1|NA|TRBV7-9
TGTGCCAGCAGCTTAGCGGGGAGTTTCGATGAGCAGTTCTTC
CASSLAGSFDEQFF
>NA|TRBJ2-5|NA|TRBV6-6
TGTGCCAGCAGAGGACCTGACCAAGAGACCCAGTACTTC
CASRGPDQETQYF
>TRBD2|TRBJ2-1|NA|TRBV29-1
TGCAGCGTGGGACTAGCAGGTTTTAGGCAGTTCTTC
CSVGLAGFRQFF
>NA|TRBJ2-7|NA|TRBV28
TGTGCCAGCAGCCATGGACCCTTCTACGAGCAGTACTTC
CASSHGPFYEQYF
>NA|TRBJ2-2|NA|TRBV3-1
TGTGCCAGCAGCCAAGTCAGTGCCGGGGAGCTGTTTTTT
CASSQVSAGELFF
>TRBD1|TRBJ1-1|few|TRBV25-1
TGTGCCAGCAGTGACCGATTGGGGACAGGGAACACTGAAGCTTTCTTT
CASSDRLGTGNTEAFF
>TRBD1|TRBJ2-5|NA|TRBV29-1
TGCAGCGTTGACGCGACAGGGGGCTACCAAGAGACCCAGTACTTC
CSVDATGGYQETQYF
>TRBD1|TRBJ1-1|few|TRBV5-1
TGCGCCAGCAGCCGGGACAGCCGTGGGGAAGCTTTCTTT
CASSRDSRGEAFF
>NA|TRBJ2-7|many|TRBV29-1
TGCAGCGCTCGGGAGAGTCCGGCCTACGAGCAGTACTTC
CSARESPAYEQYF
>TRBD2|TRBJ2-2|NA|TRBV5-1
TGCGCCAGCAGCTTGGATGTAGCGGGAGGAGAGGAGCTGTTTTTT
CASSLDVAGGEELFF
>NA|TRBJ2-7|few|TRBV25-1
TGTGCCAGCAGCCGGGACTCACCTAGTCGTTTCGAGCAGTACTTC
CASSRDSPSRFEQYF
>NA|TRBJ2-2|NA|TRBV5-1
TGCGCCAGCAGCTTGACGGACCAAGTCCACAAAGGGTTCACCGGGGAGCTGTTTTTT
CASSLTDQVHKGFTGELFF
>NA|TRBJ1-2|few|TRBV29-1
TGCAGCGTTGATGTTGGGACACGCTATGGCTACACCTTC
CSVDVGTRYGYTF
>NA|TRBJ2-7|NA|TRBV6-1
TGTGCCAGCAGAGACAACAGGGACTACGAGCAGTACTTC
CASRDNRDYEQYF
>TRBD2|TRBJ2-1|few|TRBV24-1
TGTGCCACCAGTGCAAGGGGGCTAGCGGGAACGGATGAGCAGTTCTTC
CATSARGLAGTDEQFF
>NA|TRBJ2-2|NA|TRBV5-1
TGCGCCAGCAGCCCAACCAGACAGGCCAGTACCGGCGGGGAGCTGTTTTTT
CASSPTRQASTGGELFF
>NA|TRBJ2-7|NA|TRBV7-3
TGTGCCAGCAGCTACGCTGGGACTTCGGGAGAGCAGTACTTC
CASSYAGTSGEQYF
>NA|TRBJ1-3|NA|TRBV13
TGTGCCAGCAGCCTGGACGCGCCGGCTGGAAACACCATATATTTT
CASSLDAPAGNTIYF
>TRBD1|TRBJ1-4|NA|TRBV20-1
TGCAGTGCTTTGGACAGGGGGAGGGATGAAAAACTGTTTTTT
CSALDRGRDEKLFF
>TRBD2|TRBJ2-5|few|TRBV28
TGTGCCAGCAAACTAGCGGGAGGAGAGACCCAGTACTTC
CASKLAGGETQYF
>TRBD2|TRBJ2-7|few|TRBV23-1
TGCGCCAGCAGTCAATCTTACAGGGATGATACCGAGCGGGAGAACTACGAGCAGTACTTC
CASSQSYRDDTERENYEQYF
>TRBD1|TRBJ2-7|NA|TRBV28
TGTGCCAGCAGACCCCAGACAGGGCCCTACTACGAGCAGTACTTC
CASRPQTGPYYEQYF
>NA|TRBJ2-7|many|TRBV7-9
TGTGCCAGCAGCTTAGCGGGCAGGCCCTCCTACGAGCAGTACTTC
CASSLAGRPSYEQYF
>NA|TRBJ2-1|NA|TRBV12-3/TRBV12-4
TGTGCCAGCAGTTTAGCCGGTTTCCTATACAATGAGCAGTTCTTC
CASSLAGFLYNEQFF
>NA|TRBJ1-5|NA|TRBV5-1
TGCGCCAGCAGCTTGGAGGGGAGAGACAATCAGCCCCAGCATTTT
CASSLEGRDNQPQHF
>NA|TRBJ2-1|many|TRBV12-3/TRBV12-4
TGTGCCAGCAGTTTACTGATCAATGAGCAGTTCTTC
CASSLLINEQFF
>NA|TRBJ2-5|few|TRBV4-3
TGCGCCAGCAGCCAAGAAAGAACGAGTGAGACCCAGTACTTC
CASSQERTSETQYF
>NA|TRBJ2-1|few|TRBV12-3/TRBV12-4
TGTGCCAGCAGTTTAGGAGGAGGGGCTAGTAACTACAATGAGCAGTTCTTC
CASSLGGGASNYNEQFF
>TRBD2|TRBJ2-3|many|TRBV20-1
TGCAGTGCTAGTATCCTAGCGGGGGGCACAGATACGCAGTATTTT
CSASILAGGTDTQYF
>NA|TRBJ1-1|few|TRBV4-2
TGTGCCAGCAGCCAAGATTGGACAGCTACGAACACTGAAGCTTTCTTT
CASSQDWTATNTEAFF
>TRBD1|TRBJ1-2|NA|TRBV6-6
TGTGCCAGCACCGAATTTCGAGGGACAGGTGATGGCTACACCTTC
CASTEFRGTGDGYTF
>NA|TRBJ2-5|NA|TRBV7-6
TGTGCCAGCAGTCAGGTCGGGACCCAGTACTTC
CASSQVGTQYF
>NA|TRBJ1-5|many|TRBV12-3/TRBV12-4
TGTGCCAGCAGTTTGGCCCGGCAGCCCCAGCATTTT
CASSLARQPQHF
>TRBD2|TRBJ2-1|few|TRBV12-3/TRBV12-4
TGTGCCAGCAGTTTGGAAACTAGCGGGAGGAGGAGCTCCTACAATGAGCAGTTCTTC
CASSLETSGRRSSYNEQFF
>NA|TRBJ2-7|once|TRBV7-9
TGTGCCAGCAGCTTTGGCGGGACTTGGAAAGACCTCTACGAGCAGTACTTC
CASSFGGTWKDLYEQYF